This T cell receptor beta chain derives from a study of cytomegalovirus exposure and HLA in healthy donors (dated 2017 in TCRdb). Regarding the complete study: An earlier analysis of 587 of the donors reported about 300 Gb of sequence data and approximately 120 million unique TCR beta sequences obtained from about 180 million T cells. A later genetic analysis took genome-wide SNP genotypes for about 60% of the roughly 670 donors and used that subset as a discovery cohort. To predict cytomegalovirus infection status, the study brought together high-throughput TCR immunosequencing, statistical association of individual TCRs with disease status, and machine learning. HLA typing included class I and class II loci at four-digit resolution. Four or five DR-DQ haplotypes were handled as single units for association and clustering because linkage in the cohort was strong. Among the roughly 400 genotyped donors, around 81% belonged to the genetic ancestry cluster associated with self-reported Caucasian donors. In the later analysis, no new phenotypic data were used to find candidate immune exposures; instead, reliance was placed on TCR beta sequences and their occurrence across donors. Donor age, sex, ethnicity and CMV serostatus were compiled together with the repertoire data. Approximately 300 gigabases of sequencing data and about 92 million unique TCR sequences made up an early release that covered 500 to 700 HLA-typed donors. A later analysis re-analyzed previously published TCR beta repertoires from approximately 700 donors and added high-resolution HLA genotyping to study TCR occurrence patterns. Among around 400 genotyped donors of the cohort, an average of approximately 240,000 unique TCR beta nucleotide sequences were sequenced per donor, 15% to 20% of them non-productive. The study was designed to test whether signatures of past pathogen exposure could be identified by cataloging public T cell receptors. In addition to the first cohort of roughly 670 subjects, a separate validation cohort of some 120 different subjects was used. The number of typed donors differed by locus: about 620-640 for A, B, C, DRB1 and DQB1; 500 to 550 for DQA1; roughly 600 for DPA1; and some 450 for DPB1. The study used immunosequencing to profile the T cell repertoires of about 670 subjects and linked those repertoires to cytomegalovirus serostatus. To decide whether each TCR beta V gene segment behaved as functional or pseudogenic, an earlier analysis of 587 of the donors relied on high-throughput TCR beta sequencing. Every repertoire in the discovery cohort had been generated on one and the same sequencing platform.

Points on this clone: What antigen it recognizes has not been identified. The record has no base qualities; no much larger clone is one base away.

The cohort was made up of 500 to 850 healthy bone marrow donors. At the time of sampling, every cohort member was nominally healthy, though immune exposures that went unrecorded were likely present. The donor was CMV seronegative and belonged to the group of 352 seronegative cohort members. A peripheral blood sample was provided by each donor, and peripheral blood mononuclear cells were used for TCR beta sequencing. Genomic DNA was extracted from the blood cell samples with the Qiagen DNeasy Blood Extraction Kit. The library was built by means of the immunoSEQ multiplex PCR assay. For the multiplex PCR, a mixture combining 60 forward primers for TCR Vbeta segments and 13 reverse primers for TCR Jbeta segments was used. The CDR3 region of rearranged TCR beta genes was amplified from genomic DNA by a multiplex PCR assay. The amplified TCR beta libraries were sequenced on the Illumina HiSeq System as 87-base-pair reads. The source study handled its data this way. A later analysis counted around 72 million unique TCR beta chains across the 666 repertoires, and some 11 million of these chains were shared by at least two donors. Raw reads were error-corrected and collapsed into unique sequences with a nearest-neighbor algorithm that merged closely related sequences to remove PCR and sequencing errors. To assign V, D and J gene segments, CDR3 sequences were aligned to IMGT reference sequences. For a sequence to be retained, at least a six-nucleotide match to both a V gene segment and a J gene segment was required. Rearrangements were classified as productive when the CDR3 lacked stop codons and remained in frame with V and J, and all other rearrangements were classified as non-productive. Following IMGT convention, CDR3 was defined as the stretch from the second conserved V-encoded cysteine to the conserved J-encoded phenylalanine. The earlier analysis of about 560 of the donors excluded any sequence lacking an unambiguous match to a single V gene segment. In an earlier analysis of several hundred of the donors, a V segment was called functional when productive rearrangements were above 56.7%, and segregating when the standard deviation between donors exceeded 5%. To diagnose cytomegalovirus status from the catalog of TCR beta chain sequences, a statistical classification framework was built. A later analysis assigned V and J genes by comparing TCR nucleotide sequences with IMGT/GENE-DB human TR gene sequences. Using the TCRdist pipeline, a later analysis assigned CDR3 sequences along with most-parsimonious VDJ recombination scenarios. A later analysis defined each TCR beta chain by its CDR3 amino acid sequence plus V-gene family, and excluded reads lacking a unique V-gene family. In a later analysis, 450 to 600 highly shared, low-generation-probability nucleotide sequences were removed to address suspected cross-contamination and a sequencing artifact. In a later analysis, a clonal expansion index for each public chain was calculated from normalized within-repertoire ranks of inferred template counts. A later analysis computed generation probabilities with a VDJ recombination model fitted to out-of-frame rearrangements, and checked the results against IGoR. In a later analysis, TCR-TCR, TCR-HLA and TCR-CMV co-occurrence was scored with hypergeometric tests, and a repertoire-size bias correction was applied to TCR pairs. A later analysis estimated false discovery rates by permuting HLA or CMV assignments 20 times. In a later analysis, co-occurring TCRs were grouped using DBSCAN, with TCRdist sequence similarity added in when clustering inside HLA-allele-positive subsets. Repertoires with fewer than 30,000 or more than 120,000 public chains were left out of co-occurrence clustering, as were five repertoires with anomalous nucleotide sharing. Not all clones reach the TCRdb copy of this immuneACCESS table, which keeps in-frame sequences only. Checked studies attribute under half of the gap to unresolved V genes and leave the rest unexplained. The V and J calls and clone size are taken from that table; D and trimming were inferred from the DNA. Recorded for this sample are around 210,000 clones; roughly 80% of them occurred a single time. The top ten clonotypes cover 2.5% to 3% of the sample.

General study outcomes and caveats: Some IMGT-functional V segments, including TRBV6-2 and TRBV6-3, could not be distinguished by the 87-base-pair reads and were therefore excluded. Strong co-occurrence of HLA alleles, especially DR and DQ, made assigning TCR associations to individual alleles difficult. For the cohort, immune exposure information was limited to CMV serostatus. Because some donors lacked HLA typing at each locus, the association tests relied only on the typed subset. Correlated functional status among segregating V segments might be attributable to linkage disequilibrium, but an unknown experimental factor could not be ruled out. Presence/absence analyses assumed roughly uniform sequencing depth across donors, an assumption that may not hold. A later analysis found that TCR association rates varied across HLA loci, with DRB1 alleles showing the most associated TCRs and HLA-C alleles the fewest. In the study, 150 to 200 TCR beta chains were listed as associated with cytomegalovirus. Because counts were too low, approximately 15 rarely observed V segments, including chromosome 9 orphons, were excluded from the earlier analysis of fewer than 650 of the donors. Compared with the approximately 700-donor mean, donors in an Asian-associated ancestry cluster had fewer N-insertions in productive TCRs, according to a later genetic analysis. The classifier was reported to diagnose cytomegalovirus status with high specificity and sensitivity in both the original cohort and the validation cohort. A later analysis found that HLA-associated TCR beta chains were more clonally expanded and had lower generation probabilities than equally common non-associated chains. In vitro tests confirmed that a few of the cytomegalovirus-associated TCR beta chains recognize cytomegalovirus antigens. A further reported finding was that TCR beta sequences accurately predicted the HLA-A and HLA-B alleles for most subjects in the first cohort. According to a later analysis, parvovirus B19, influenza, CMV and Epstein-Barr virus appeared linked to several top co-occurrence clusters. Across donors, most TCR sequences were observed very rarely, whereas some public TCRs were present in many individuals. A group of highly shared sequence variants was considered likely to be a technical artifact of the sequencing pipeline. In a later analysis, most CMV-associated TCR beta chains were found to appear HLA-restricted, with HLA associations seemingly driven largely by CMV exposure. Only TCR beta chains were sequenced in this cohort, and the absence of alpha or paired-chain data limited detectable features. A later genetic analysis associated a missense DCLRE1C variant with V-gene and J-gene trimming of TCR beta chains, and an independent cohort replicated the association. In an earlier analysis of some 500 of the donors, most TCR beta V segments appeared in productive rearrangements about 90% or about 30% of the time, broadly matching IMGT annotations. The authors suggested that the approach could potentially be generalized to other disease states and immunological phenotypes. Specific HLA alleles were associated with 15,000 to 20,000 TCR beta sequences at a false discovery rate of 0.05 in a later analysis.

CDR1 and CDR2 (SNHLY, FYNNEI) derive from the germline V gene. Taken from cysteine to phenylalanine, the CDR3 has 11 residues. Of the read, only the CDR3 DNA is kept; its 33 bases are in frame from base 1. The V and J ends are trimmed by 6 bases and 7 bases, leaving 9 bases between them. The sequence was obtained from a woman between 35 and 50 years old in good health and CMV-seronegative. Input material: PBMCs. The V and J genes are TRBV2 and TRBJ1-2, with the D gene not clear enough to name. The CDR3 protein is CASRAEAGYTF. The bases are TGTGCCAGCAGGGCAGAGGCTGGCTACACCTTC.